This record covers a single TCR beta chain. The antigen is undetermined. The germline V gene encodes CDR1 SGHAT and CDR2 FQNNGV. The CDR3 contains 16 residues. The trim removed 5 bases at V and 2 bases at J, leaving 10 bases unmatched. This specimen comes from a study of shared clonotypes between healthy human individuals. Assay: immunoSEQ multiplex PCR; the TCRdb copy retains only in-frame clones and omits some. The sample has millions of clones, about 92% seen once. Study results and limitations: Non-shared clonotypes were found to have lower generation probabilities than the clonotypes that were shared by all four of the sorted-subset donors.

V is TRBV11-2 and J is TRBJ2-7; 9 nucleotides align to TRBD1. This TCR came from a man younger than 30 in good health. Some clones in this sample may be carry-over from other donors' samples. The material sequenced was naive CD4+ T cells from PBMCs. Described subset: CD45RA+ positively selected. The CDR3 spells CASSPPRDRATYEQYF. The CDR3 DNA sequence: TGTGCCAGCAGCCCGCCGCGGGACAGGGCTACCTACGAGCAGTACTTC.